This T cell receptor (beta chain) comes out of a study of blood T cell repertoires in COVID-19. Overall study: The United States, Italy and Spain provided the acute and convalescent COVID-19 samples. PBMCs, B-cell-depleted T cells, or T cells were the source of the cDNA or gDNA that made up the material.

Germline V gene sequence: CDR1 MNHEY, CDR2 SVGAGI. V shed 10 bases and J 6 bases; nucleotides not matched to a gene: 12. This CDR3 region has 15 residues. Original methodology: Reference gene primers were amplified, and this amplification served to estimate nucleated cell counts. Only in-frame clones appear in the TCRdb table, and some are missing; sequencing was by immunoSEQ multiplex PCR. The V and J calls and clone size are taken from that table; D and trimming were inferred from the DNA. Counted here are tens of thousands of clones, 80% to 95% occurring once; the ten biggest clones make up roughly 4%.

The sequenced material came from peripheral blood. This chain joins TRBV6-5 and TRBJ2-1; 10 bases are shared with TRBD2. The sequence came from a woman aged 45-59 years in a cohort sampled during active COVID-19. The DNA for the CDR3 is TGTGCCACCTCAAGGACGGCTAGCGGGAGCAATGAGCAGTTCTTC. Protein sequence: CATSRTASGSNEQFF.